In this sample, the clone carrying this TCR beta chain turned up a few times. Its matching antigen is unknown. The investigators amplified TCR beta CDR3 regions from RNA transcripts. HTBI primers were employed in a first-round RT-PCR of the TCR CDR3. Each CDR3 protein gets one entry after TCRdb re-called the multiplex PCR reads with MiXCR. The data hold fewer than 700,000 distinct CDR3 sequences, with around 15% observed a single time. Among the patients, aged 18 to 65, hyperthyroidism was newly diagnosed and had lasted under 2 months. Patients were excluded for uncontrolled infection, other autoimmune disease, pregnancy or lactation. Diagnoses were made from clinical symptoms, serum measures (thyroxine and TRAb), thyroid ultrasound and orbital computed tomography. These data belong to a study of T cells in Graves' hyperthyroidism and ophthalmopathy. Whole-study findings and limits: Also found in blood were most expanded thyroid clonotypes above 0.001.

Deletions cut 3 bases from V and 9 bases from J, with 16 bases between. Germline V gives CDR1 SGHNT, CDR2 YYREEE (reference sequence). The CDR3 has 14 residues. This sequence was found in a woman younger than 45 with Graves' hyperthyroidism. This sequence joins TRBV5-4 and TRBJ2-1, with a weak D call TRBD1 (5 bases). Sequencing used blood. The CDR3 spells CASSSRQPATEQFF. The CDR3 region has the DNA TGTGCCAGCAGCTCGCGACAGCCGGCCACTGAGCAGTTCTTC.